Shown below are 8 T cell receptor beta chains from a single sample sequenced in a study of naive and memory T cell subsets. The beta constant-region primer was an equimolar mix of two oligonucleotides covering TRBC1 and TRBC2. TCRdb independently ran MiXCR on the UMI-ligation and nested PCR reads; one entry per CDR3 protein. The sample includes roughly 91,000 distinct CDR3 sequences, about 12% seen only once; the top ten take about 0.93%. The source material was central memory CD4+ T cells from blood. The origin of the receptors is a human donor in good health.

This clonotype has a handful of counts. As DNA, the CDR3 is TGTGCCAGCAGTCGAACAGGGGACACCGGGGAGCTGTTTTTT. Protein: CASSRTGDTGELFF. The chain is built from TRBV7-6 and TRBJ2-2, with 7 bases fitting TRBD1. The CDR3 has 14 amino acids. The V and J ends lost 6 bases and 3 bases, in that order; junction bases with no gene match: 4. CDR1 and CDR2 (germline): SGHVS, FNYEAQ.

V usage is TRBV12-3 or TRBV12-4 and J usage is TRBJ1-4, with D uncertain. This CDR3 is 16 amino acids long. With 5 bases removed from V and 4 bases from J, the gap between germline ends came to 17 bases. The CDR3 nucleotides are TGTGCCAGCAGTCCTGGGTCATCCGGGGATAATGAAAAACTGTTTTTT. Translation: CASSPGSSGDNEKLFF.

This clonotype was counted a few times. The J gene is TRBJ2-7, the V gene TRBV3-1, with D tentatively TRBD1 or TRBD2 (6 bases each). Trimming cost V 2 bases and J 6 bases, with 17 bases left between them. The CDR3 is made up of 15 amino acids. CDR1 and CDR2 (germline): LGHDT, YNNKEL (reference sequence). The CDR3 protein is CASSQSAGGRGEQYF. Here the CDR3 DNA reads TGTGCCAGCAGCCAATCTGCCGGGGGCCGGGGCGAGCAGTACTTC.

This clonotype showed up many times. The V and J genes are TRBV20-1 and TRBJ2-3; the match to TRBD2 covers 10 bases. V shed 3 bases, J shed 8 bases, and the junction held 5 bases outside the gene matches. Germline assignment: CDR1 DFQATT and CDR2 SNEGSKA (reference sequence). This CDR3 comprises 13 residues. The CDR3 is CSASYLAGATQYF. For the CDR3, the DNA is TGCAGTGCTAGTTACCTAGCGGGAGCTACGCAGTATTTT.

Only a few counts were recorded for this clonotype. This chain uses TRBV20-1 with TRBJ2-7; TRBD1 aligns across 12 bases. Per germline, CDR1 DFQATT and CDR2 SNEGSKA (reference sequence). This CDR3 comprises 13 residues. With 4 bases clipped from V and 6 bases from J, the junction kept 4 bases outside the gene matches. CDR3 nucleotide sequence: TGCAGTGCTACCGGGACAGGGGGCCGCGAGCAGTACTTC. It is translated as CSATGTGGREQYF.

This clonotype has a handful of counts. The CDR3 DNA follows: TGTGCCAGCAGCAGGGGCGGGACTAGCGGGGAGAGGGCAGATACGCAGTATTTT. The encoded protein is CASSRGGTSGERADTQYF. The chain has TRBV5-6 and TRBJ2-3, with 13 bases lining up with TRBD2. V dropped 4 bases and J dropped 4; count of bases not matched to a gene: 12. The CDR3 has 18 residues. The germline gives CDR1 SGHDT, CDR2 YYEEEE. Variable domain in full (rest from reference TRBV5-6 and TRBJ2-3): DAGVTQSPTHLIKTRGQQVTLRCSPKSGHDTVSWYQQALGQGPQFIFQYYEEEERQRGNFPDRFSGHQFPNYSSELNVNALLLGDSALYLCASSRGGTSGERADTQYFGPGTRLTVL.

In this sample, this clonotype turned up a few times. The chain carries TRBV2 and TRBJ1-5; 7 bases map to TRBD1. Germline lookup yields CDR1 SNHLY and CDR2 FYNNEI. CDR3 length: 14 residues. Trimming at V came to 5 bases and at J to 5 bases, leaving 6 bases not matched to a gene. Here the CDR3 DNA reads TGTGCCAGCAGTATACAGGGGAGGGATCAGCCCCAGCATTTT. Its translation is CASSIQGRDQPQHF.

This clonotype came up a few times. The chain carries TRBV4-1 and TRBJ2-5, with 10 bases that match TRBD1. This CDR3 has 17 amino acids. J gave up 5 bases and V 3 bases, and 12 bases lay outside the gene matches. Germline CDR1 and CDR2: MGHRA and YSYEKL. CDR3 residues: CASSQDRQGAGKETQYF. The CDR3 bases are TGCGCCAGCAGCCAGGACCGACAGGGGGCGGGGAAGGAGACCCAGTACTTC.